This is a list of T cell receptor beta chains from one sample in a study of CD8 T cells in ankylosing spondylitis. TCRdb recomputed calls from the 5' RACE reads with MiXCR, one row per CDR3 protein. There are 150,000 to 200,000 distinct CDR3 sequences in the sample; around 20% occur only once, and roughly 8% lies in the top ten. The specimen was blood, either unsorted or a sorted T cell fraction (not recorded which). These receptors were obtained from a male donor with ankylosing spondylitis or in good health (not recorded which). Each CDR3 is given with its conserved first and last residue. The D gene is left open where the match is weak. Clone sizes are given selectively: once, few, many, or a class where the clone is expanded.

DNA: TGCGCCAGCAACCCTGGACAGTTCACAGATACGCAGTATTTT; CDR3: CASNPGQFTDTQYF; size: many; J: TRBJ2-3; V: TRBV5-1; D: NA
DNA: TGCAGTGCGGGAGGACAGGGGGGGGCCTTAACGAATGAGCAGTTCTTC; CDR3: CSAGGQGGALTNEQFF; size: NA; J: TRBJ2-1; V: TRBV20-1; D: TRBD1
DNA: TGTGCCAGCAGTTACTCTGGGACAGGGGACTCCTACGAGCAGTACTTC; CDR3: CASSYSGTGDSYEQYF; size: few; J: TRBJ2-7; V: TRBV6-5; D: TRBD1
DNA: TGTGCCAGCAGTAAGGACAGGCTAAACACCGGGGAGCTGTTTTTT; CDR3: CASSKDRLNTGELFF; size: few; J: TRBJ2-2; V: TRBV6-1; D: TRBD1
DNA: TGCGCCAGCAGCCAAGATTTCAGCGGGAGTCGAAATGAGCAGTTCTTC; CDR3: CASSQDFSGSRNEQFF; size: NA; J: TRBJ2-1; V: TRBV4-1; D: TRBD2
DNA: TGTGCCAGCCTTTGGGGGGGCCGAAACACTCAAGCTTTCTTT; CDR3: CASLWGGRNTQAFF; size: once; J: TRBJ1-1; V: TRBV28; D: NA
DNA: TGTGCCAGCAGCACCACCCTAGCGGGAGTATCTCTCGACTACGAGCAGTACTTC; CDR3: CASSTTLAGVSLDYEQYF; size: many; J: TRBJ2-7; V: TRBV28; D: TRBD2
DNA: TGCAGTGCTACCTCGGAGGGGACCAATTCACCCCTCCACTTT; CDR3: CSATSEGTNSPLHF; size: NA; J: TRBJ1-6; V: TRBV20-1; D: NA
DNA: TGTGCCACCAGCCCCAGAGAATTCTACGAGCAGTACTTC; CDR3: CATSPREFYEQYF; size: NA; J: TRBJ2-7; V: TRBV15; D: NA
DNA: TGCAGTGCTAGTATTTCGGGTTGGGGCTACACCTTC; CDR3: CSASISGWGYTF; size: many; J: TRBJ1-2; V: TRBV20-1; D: NA
DNA: TGCAGCTCTAGCGATAACGGTGGCTGTGGCTACACCTTC; CDR3: CSSSDNGGCGYTF; size: NA; J: TRBJ1-2; V: TRBV29-1; D: NA
DNA: TGCGCCAGCAGTCTAGCGGGAGAGCCCCCAGATACGCAGTATTTT; CDR3: CASSLAGEPPDTQYF; size: many; J: TRBJ2-3; V: TRBV5-1; D: TRBD2
DNA: TGTGCCAGCCTTCAGCCAGGCCAAGAGACCCAGTACTTC; CDR3: CASLQPGQETQYF; size: many; J: TRBJ2-5; V: TRBV28; D: NA
DNA: TGTGCCAGCAGTATCGGGACGTACCTACTCTCTGGGGCCAACGTCCTGACTTTC; CDR3: CASSIGTYLLSGANVLTF; size: NA; J: TRBJ2-6; V: TRBV28; D: NA
DNA: TGTGCCAGCAGTTTCGGGACTAGCGGGAAAGGGGCCGGGGAGCTGTTTTTT; CDR3: CASSFGTSGKGAGELFF; size: NA; J: TRBJ2-2; V: TRBV27; D: TRBD2
DNA: TGTGCCAGCAGTGAAGGGGCTAGCGGGAGAGGGTATGAGCAGTTCTTC; CDR3: CASSEGASGRGYEQFF; size: NA; J: TRBJ2-1; V: TRBV2; D: TRBD2
DNA: TGCGCCAGCAGCTTGGCAGGGGCTGTGGAGACCCAGTACTTC; CDR3: CASSLAGAVETQYF; size: NA; J: TRBJ2-5; V: TRBV5-1; D: NA
DNA: TGTGCCAGCAGTGAAGTGGTAGGGCGTGGAGATACGCAGTATTTT; CDR3: CASSEVVGRGDTQYF; size: few; J: TRBJ2-3; V: TRBV6-1; D: NA
DNA: TGCAGTGCAAAGGTAGTTAGCGGGGGCTCCTACGAGCAGTACTTC; CDR3: CSAKVVSGGSYEQYF; size: few; J: TRBJ2-7; V: TRBV20-1; D: TRBD2
DNA: TGCGCCAGCAGCTTGGCCCCAGGACTCAGCACAGATACGCAGTATTTT; CDR3: CASSLAPGLSTDTQYF; size: many; J: TRBJ2-3; V: TRBV5-1; D: NA